A selection of T cell receptor beta chains follows, all from one sample in a study of blood T cell repertoires in COVID-19. Sequencing used immunoSEQ multiplex PCR; TCRdb keeps in-frame clones, though not all of them. The data hold over 70,000 clones, with more than 65% observed a single time. The specimen sequenced was peripheral blood. The receptor set was obtained from a man between 65 and 85 years old with COVID-19, enrolled during active disease. CDR3s include the opening cysteine and the closing phenylalanine or tryptophan.

v_call	j_call	cdr3_aa
TRBV30	TRBJ1-1	CAWRGQFNTEAFF
TRBV15	TRBJ1-6	CATSTEVQGSSPLHF
TRBV18	TRBJ2-3	CASSLAPGNTDTQYF
TRBV7-3	TRBJ1-2	CASSLGMNRAGYTF
TRBV11-2	TRBJ2-3	CASSWTSGITDTQYF
TRBV28	TRBJ2-7	CASSLAGSTTYEQYF
TRBV28	TRBJ1-6	CASSPTVLNSPLHF
TRBV15	TRBJ1-1	CATSRTGSNTEAFF
TRBV29-1	TRBJ2-1	CSVEYQVYNEQFF
TRBV2	TRBJ1-1	CASDLGGDTEAFF
TRBV7-2	TRBJ2-1	CASSGAVGTGVYNEQFF
TRBV28	TRBJ2-1	CASSSHSYNEQFF
TRBV7-2	TRBJ2-3	CASSLGTPRTDTQYF
TRBV5-6	TRBJ1-5	CASSLTTGNQPQHF
TRBV7-6	TRBJ2-2	CASSLASSGSSGELFF
TRBV5-4	TRBJ2-1	CASSLSSGRTNEQFF
TRBV4-3	TRBJ1-3	CASSPQLSGNTIYF
TRBV6-2/TRBV6-3	TRBJ1-2	CASSKQGDYYGYTF
TRBV27	TRBJ2-7	CASSPKGDRGFYEQYF
TRBV4-1	TRBJ2-2	CASSLGTAQLGGELFF
TRBV29-1	TRBJ1-1	CSVRTAANTEAFF
TRBV19	TRBJ2-3	CASSLRTGVTDTQYF
TRBV7-2	TRBJ2-7	CASSLGSHSYEQYF
TRBV10-2	TRBJ1-1	CASRHGGRMNTEAFF
TRBV5-1	TRBJ2-3	CASSLGSTDTQYF
TRBV19	TRBJ1-5	CASSIDLLGGNQPQHF
TRBV28	TRBJ1-2	CASSLRQVSYGYTF
TRBV28	TRBJ2-7	CASSLFREQYF
TRBV28	TRBJ1-3	CASSFSTISSGNTIYF
TRBV10-3	TRBJ1-1	CAISVGRGNTEAFF
TRBV7-6	TRBJ1-6	CASSLEQGKNSPLHF
TRBV7-8	TRBJ2-1	CASSLIVGTVGYNEQFF
TRBV19	TRBJ2-5	CASSIPGKGAGETQYF
TRBV28	TRBJ1-2	CASSSPRGAIANYGYTF
TRBV18	TRBJ1-1	CASSPRAGGAEAFF
TRBV3-1/TRBV3-2	TRBJ1-1	CASSQSNTEAFF
TRBV29-1	TRBJ1-3	CSVDLSGNTIYF
TRBV29-1	TRBJ2-7	CSVGGGLGYEQYF
TRBV28	TRBJ2-1	CASSSKGYIAGAYNEQFF
TRBV18	TRBJ1-2	CASSPGQGASGYTF